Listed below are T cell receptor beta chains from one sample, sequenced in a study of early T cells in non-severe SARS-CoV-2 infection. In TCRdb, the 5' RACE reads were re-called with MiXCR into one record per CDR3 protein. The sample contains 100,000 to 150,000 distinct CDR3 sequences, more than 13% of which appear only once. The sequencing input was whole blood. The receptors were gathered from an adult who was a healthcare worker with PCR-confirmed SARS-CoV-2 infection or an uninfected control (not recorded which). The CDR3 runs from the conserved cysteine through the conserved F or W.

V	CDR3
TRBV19	CASSTPGNTGELFF
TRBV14	CASSQWTSSPLHF
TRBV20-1	CSARSTIQETQYF
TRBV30	CAWSLSRGETEAFF
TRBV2	CASRLDMNTEAFF
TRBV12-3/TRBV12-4	CASSSTPTSSDTQYF
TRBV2	CASGELAGGPYEQYF
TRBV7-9	CASSFSSAGAEKLFF
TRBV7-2	CASSRLASSGELFF
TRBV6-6	CASSILRDRVNEQFF
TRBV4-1	CASGQDIEAELGQPQHF
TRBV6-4	CASSSSMDTEAFF
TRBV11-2	CASSSDPSLQGYNEQFF
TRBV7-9	CASSYYREGSGNTIYF
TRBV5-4	CASSLGSGITDTQYF
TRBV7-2	CASSLMSLVPDTQYF
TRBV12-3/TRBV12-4	CASSLFNVGEQYF
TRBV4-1	CASSQETSGGQTDTQYF
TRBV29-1	CSVGEAETSSYNEQFF
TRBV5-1	CASSMSGGQSDEQFF
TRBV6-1	CASSEAGGDNEQFF
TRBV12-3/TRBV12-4	CASSSPGGVSPLHF
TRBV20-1	CSASTRPPRETDTQYF
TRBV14	CASSPSSGTGGPRHF
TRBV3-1	CASSQERISGNTIYF
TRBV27	CASSPLRGDEQYF
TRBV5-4	CASSLNYGSYEQYF
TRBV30	CAWSRKVGNQPQHF
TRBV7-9	CASSPDRGRDEQFF
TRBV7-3	CASSLTGRAGANVLTF
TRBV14	CASSHGAKIGSPLHF
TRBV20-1	CSAAGGFDEQFF
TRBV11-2	CASSFGPEGDTQYF
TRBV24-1	CATSDPAVNTGELFF
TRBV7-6	CASSPGDIYEQYF
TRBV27	CASSFGSLNTEAFF
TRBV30	CAWSVGPPGSGNTIYF
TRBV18	CASSPPGTNEKLFF
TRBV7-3	CASSFAGTGRTGANVLTF
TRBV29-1	CSGDVGGVGYTF
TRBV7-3	CASSPGLNPGELFF
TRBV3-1	CASSRTSKSTNEKLFF
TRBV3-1	CASSPRDRGGGYTF
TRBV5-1	CASSWQGASTEAFF
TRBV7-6	CASSRFSGGPRELFF
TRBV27	CASSASGTLLGEQYF
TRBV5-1	CASSLLTGMGSGYTF
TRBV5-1	CASSPEVSGGLGETQYF
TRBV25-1	CASSSGDRPTYEQYF
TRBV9	CASSPPSPLLGNTEAFF
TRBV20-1	CSASRDSSPLNEQFF
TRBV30	CAWSSDRVYGYTF
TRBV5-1	CASSWDRGGSYEQYF
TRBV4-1	CASSQAWGRSNYGYTF
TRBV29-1	CSVEGGWGASAEQYF
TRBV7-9	CASSRLDVPYGYTF
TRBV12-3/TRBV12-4	CATSVTGTSGGDQFF
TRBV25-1	CASSENRDRGHDEQFF